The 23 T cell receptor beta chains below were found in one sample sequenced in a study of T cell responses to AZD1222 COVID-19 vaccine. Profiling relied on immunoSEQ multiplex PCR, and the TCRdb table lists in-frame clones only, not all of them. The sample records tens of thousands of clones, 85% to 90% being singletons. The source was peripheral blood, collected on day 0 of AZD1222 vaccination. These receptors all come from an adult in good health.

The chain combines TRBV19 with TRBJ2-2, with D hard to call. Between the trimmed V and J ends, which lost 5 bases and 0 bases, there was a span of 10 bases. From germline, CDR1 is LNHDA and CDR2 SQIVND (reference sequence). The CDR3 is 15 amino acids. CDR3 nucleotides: TGTGCCAGTAGTTCGGGCACCGCGAACACCGGGGAGCTGTTTTTT. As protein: CASSSGTANTGELFF.

CDR3 sequence reads: CASSLAGVAGYTF. Here the CDR3 DNA reads TGTGCCAGCAGCTTAGCTGGGGTAGCCGGCTACACCTTC. The chain carries TRBV7-8 and TRBJ1-2; D is unresolved. Trimming removed 0 bases at V and 8 bases at J, with 10 bases between. Germline lookup yields CDR1 SGHVS and CDR2 FQNEAQ. The length of the CDR3 is 13 residues.

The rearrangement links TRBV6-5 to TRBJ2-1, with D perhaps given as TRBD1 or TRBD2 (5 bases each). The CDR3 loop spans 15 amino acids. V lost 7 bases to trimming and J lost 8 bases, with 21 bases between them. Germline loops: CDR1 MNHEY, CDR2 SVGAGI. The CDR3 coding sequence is TGTGCCAGCACCAGACGGGACGGGGTAGTCTATGAGCAGTTCTTC. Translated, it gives CASTRRDGVVYEQFF.

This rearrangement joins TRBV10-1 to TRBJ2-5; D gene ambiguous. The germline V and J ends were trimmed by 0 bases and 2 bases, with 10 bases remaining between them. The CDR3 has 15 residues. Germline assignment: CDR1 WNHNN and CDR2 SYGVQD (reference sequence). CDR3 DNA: TGCGCCAGCAGTGAGTCCGAGGATGGGCAAGAGACCCAGTACTTC. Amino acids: CASSESEDGQETQYF.

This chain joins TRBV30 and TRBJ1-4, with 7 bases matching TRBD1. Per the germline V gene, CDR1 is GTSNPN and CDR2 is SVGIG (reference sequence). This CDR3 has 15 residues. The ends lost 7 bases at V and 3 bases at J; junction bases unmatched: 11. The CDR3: CASQIPGQPNEKLFF. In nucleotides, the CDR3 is TGTGCCTCTCAAATACCGGGACAGCCTAATGAAAAACTGTTTTTT.

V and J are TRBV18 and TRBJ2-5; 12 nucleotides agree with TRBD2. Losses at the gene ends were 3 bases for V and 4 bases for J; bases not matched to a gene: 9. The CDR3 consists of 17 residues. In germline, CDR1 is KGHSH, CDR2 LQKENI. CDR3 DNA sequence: TGTGCCAGCTCACCGGCTAGCGGGAGGGCCTTGGGAGAGACCCAGTACTTC. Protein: CASSPASGRALGETQYF.

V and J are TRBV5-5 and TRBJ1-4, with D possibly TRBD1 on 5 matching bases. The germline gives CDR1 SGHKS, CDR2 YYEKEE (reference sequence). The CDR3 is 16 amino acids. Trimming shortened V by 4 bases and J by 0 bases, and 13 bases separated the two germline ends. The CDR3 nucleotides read TGTGCCAGCAGCGCTACGACAGCGTCAACTAATGAAAAACTGTTTTTT. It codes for CASSATTASTNEKLFF. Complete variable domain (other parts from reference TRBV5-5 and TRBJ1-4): DAGVTQSPTHLIKTRGQQVTLRCSPISGHKSVSWYQQVLGQGPQFIFQYYEKEERGRGNFPDRFSARQFPNYSSELNVNALLLGDSALYLCASSATTASTNEKLFFGSGTQLSVL.

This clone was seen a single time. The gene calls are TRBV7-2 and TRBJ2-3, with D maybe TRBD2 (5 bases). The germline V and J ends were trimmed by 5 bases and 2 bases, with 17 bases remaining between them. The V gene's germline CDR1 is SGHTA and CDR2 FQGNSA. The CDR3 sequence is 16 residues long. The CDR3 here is CASSVRTSPFTDTQYF. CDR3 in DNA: TGTGCCAGCAGCGTAAGGACTTCACCGTTCACAGATACGCAGTATTTT.

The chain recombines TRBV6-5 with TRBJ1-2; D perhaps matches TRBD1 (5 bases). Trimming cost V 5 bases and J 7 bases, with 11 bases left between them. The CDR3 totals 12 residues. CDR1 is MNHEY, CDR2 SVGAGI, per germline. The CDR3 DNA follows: TGTGCCAGCAGTCCCCTCGGGGGTGGCTACACCTTC. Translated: CASSPLGGGYTF.

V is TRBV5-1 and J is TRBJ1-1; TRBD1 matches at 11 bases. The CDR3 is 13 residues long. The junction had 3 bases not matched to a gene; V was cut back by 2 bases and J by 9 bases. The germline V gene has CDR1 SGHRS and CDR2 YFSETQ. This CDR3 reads CASSLGDRGKAFF. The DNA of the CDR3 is TGCGCCAGCAGCTTAGGGGACAGGGGGAAAGCTTTCTTT.

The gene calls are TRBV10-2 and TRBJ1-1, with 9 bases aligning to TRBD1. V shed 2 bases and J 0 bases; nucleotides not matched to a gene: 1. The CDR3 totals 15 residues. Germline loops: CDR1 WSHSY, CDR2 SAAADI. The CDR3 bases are TGCGCCAGCAGTGAGGGACAGGGGCTGAACACTGAAGCTTTCTTT. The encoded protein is CASSEGQGLNTEAFF.

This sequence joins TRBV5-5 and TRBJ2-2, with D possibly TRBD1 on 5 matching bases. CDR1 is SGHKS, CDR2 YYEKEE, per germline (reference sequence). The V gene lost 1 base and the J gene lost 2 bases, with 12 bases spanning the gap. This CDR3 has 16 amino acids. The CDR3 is CASSLRQGDNTGELFF. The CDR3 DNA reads TGTGCCAGCAGCTTGAGGCAGGGCGATAACACCGGGGAGCTGTTTTTT.

The CDR3: CASSSGLENIQYF. The CDR3 DNA reads as TGTGCCAGCAGTTCAGGGCTTGAAAACATTCAGTACTTC. This chain connects TRBV6-2 or TRBV6-3 to TRBJ2-4, with a weak D call TRBD1 (5 bases). Per the germline V gene, CDR1 is MNHEY and CDR2 is SVGEGT. Trimming left V 4 bases short and J 5 bases short, with 9 bases between. This CDR3 region has 13 residues.

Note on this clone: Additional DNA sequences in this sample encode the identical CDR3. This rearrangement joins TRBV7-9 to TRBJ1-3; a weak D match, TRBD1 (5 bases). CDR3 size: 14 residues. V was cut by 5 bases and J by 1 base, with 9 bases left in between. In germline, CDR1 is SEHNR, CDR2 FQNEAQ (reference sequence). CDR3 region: CASSRQGSGNTIYF. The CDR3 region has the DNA TGTGCCAGCAGCCGGCAGGGTTCTGGAAACACCATATATTTT.

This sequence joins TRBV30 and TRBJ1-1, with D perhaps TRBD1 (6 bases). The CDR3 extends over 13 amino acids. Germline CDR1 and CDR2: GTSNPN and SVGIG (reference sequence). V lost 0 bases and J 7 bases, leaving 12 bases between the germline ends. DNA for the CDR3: TGTGCCTGGAGTGTACTGACAGGTAGTGAAGCTTTCTTT. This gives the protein CAWSVLTGSEAFF.

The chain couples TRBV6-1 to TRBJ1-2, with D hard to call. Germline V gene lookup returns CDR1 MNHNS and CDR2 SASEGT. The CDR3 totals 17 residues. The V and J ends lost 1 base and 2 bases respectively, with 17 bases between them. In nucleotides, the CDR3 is TGTGCCAGCAGTGAAGGAGGCGGCGGGCTAGGGAACTATGGCTACACCTTC. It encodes CASSEGGGGLGNYGYTF.

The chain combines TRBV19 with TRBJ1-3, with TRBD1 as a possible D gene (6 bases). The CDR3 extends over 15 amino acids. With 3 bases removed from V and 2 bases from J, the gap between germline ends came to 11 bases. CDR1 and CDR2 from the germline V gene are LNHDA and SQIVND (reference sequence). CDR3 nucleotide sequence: TGTGCCAGTAGTATCCTCACAGGGCCTGGAAACACCATATATTTT. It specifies CASSILTGPGNTIYF.

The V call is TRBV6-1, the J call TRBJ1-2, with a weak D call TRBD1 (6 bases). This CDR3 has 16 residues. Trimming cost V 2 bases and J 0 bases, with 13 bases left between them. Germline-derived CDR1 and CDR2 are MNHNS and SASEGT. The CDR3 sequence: CASSEQGQISNYGYTF. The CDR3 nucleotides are TGTGCCAGCAGTGAACAAGGACAGATCTCTAACTATGGCTACACCTTC.

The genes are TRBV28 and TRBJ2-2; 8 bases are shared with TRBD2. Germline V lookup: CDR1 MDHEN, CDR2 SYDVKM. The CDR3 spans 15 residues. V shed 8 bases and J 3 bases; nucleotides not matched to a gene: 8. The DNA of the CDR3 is TGTGCCAGCGGATGGGAGCGGGGGTACACCGGGGAGCTGTTTTTT. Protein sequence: CASGWERGYTGELFF.

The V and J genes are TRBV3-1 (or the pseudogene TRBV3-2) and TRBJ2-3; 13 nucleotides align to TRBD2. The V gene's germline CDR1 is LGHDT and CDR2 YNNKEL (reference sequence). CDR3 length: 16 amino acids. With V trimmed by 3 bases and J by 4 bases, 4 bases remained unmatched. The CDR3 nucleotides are TGTGCCAGCAGCCACGGACTAGCGGGAGTATCAGATACGCAGTATTTT. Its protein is CASSHGLAGVSDTQYF.

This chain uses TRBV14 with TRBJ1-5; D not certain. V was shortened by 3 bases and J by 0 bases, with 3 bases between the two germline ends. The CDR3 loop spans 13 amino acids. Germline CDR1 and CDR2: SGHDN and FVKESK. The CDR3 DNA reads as TGTGCCAGCAGCCAGGTTAGCAATCAGCCCCAGCATTTT. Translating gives CASSQVSNQPQHF.

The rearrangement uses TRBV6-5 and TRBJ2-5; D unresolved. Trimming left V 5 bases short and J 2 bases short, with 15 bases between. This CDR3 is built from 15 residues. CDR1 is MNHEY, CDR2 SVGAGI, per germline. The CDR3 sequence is CASSPRGSRQETQYF. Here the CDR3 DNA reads TGTGCCAGCAGTCCCCGCGGCAGCCGACAAGAGACCCAGTACTTC.

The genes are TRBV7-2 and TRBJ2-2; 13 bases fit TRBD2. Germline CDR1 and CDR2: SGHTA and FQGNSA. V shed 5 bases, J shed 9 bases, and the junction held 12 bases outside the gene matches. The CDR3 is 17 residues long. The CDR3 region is CASSPARTSGSLRELFF. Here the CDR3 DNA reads TGTGCCAGCAGCCCCGCCCGGACTAGCGGGAGTTTGCGGGAGCTGTTTTTT.